This T cell receptor (beta chain) stems from a study of T cells in Graves' hyperthyroidism and ophthalmopathy. CDR1 and CDR2 from the germline V gene are SGHTA and FQGNSA. Trimming took 3 bases from V and 6 from J, leaving 3 bases between them. The CDR3 is 11 amino acids. RNA transcripts gave rise to amplified TCR beta CDR3 regions. The primer set for the first-round RT-PCR of the TCR CDR3 was HTBI. TCRdb independently ran MiXCR on the multiplex PCR reads; one entry per CDR3 protein. The table lists under 400,000 distinct CDR3 sequences, 13% of them singletons. This clonotype was sampled from a woman younger than 35 with Graves' hyperthyroidism. Sequenced material: blood. This rearrangement joins TRBV7-2 to TRBJ2-1; D is unresolved. The CDR3 sequence: CASSFINEQFF. CDR3 DNA sequence: TGTGCCAGCAGCTTCATCAATGAGCAGTTCTTC.